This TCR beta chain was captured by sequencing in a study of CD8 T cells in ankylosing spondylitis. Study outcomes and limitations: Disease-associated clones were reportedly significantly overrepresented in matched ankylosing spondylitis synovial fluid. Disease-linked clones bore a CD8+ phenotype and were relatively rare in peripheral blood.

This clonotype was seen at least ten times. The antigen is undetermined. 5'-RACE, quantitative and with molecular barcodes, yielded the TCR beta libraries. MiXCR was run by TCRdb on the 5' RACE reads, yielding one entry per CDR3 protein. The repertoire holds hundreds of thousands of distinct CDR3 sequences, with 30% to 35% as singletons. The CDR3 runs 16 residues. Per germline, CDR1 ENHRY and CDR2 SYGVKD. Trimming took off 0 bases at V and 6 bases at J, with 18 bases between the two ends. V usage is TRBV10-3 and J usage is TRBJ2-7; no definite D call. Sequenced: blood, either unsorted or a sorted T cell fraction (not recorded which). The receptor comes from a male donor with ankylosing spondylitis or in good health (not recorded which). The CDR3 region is CAISESLGSVFSEQYF. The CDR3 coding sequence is TGTGCCATCAGTGAGTCGTTAGGGTCTGTTTTCTCCGAGCAGTACTTC.